This TCR beta chain emerged from a study of blood T cell repertoires in COVID-19. The overall study: The United States, Italy and Spain provided the acute and convalescent COVID-19 samples. The analysed material was cDNA or gDNA that came from T cells, B-cell-depleted T cells, or PBMCs.

Profiled with immunoSEQ multiplex PCR; TCRdb holds only in-frame clones, not every one. This table holds around 250,000 clones, roughly 80% found once. This CDR3 has 17 amino acids. Germline loops: CDR1 SGHDT, CDR2 YYEEEE. Germline trimming cut 0 bases from V and 2 bases from J; bases unmatched to any gene: 5. The chain carries TRBV5-6 and TRBJ2-7; 13 bases match TRBD2. The sequence was obtained from a man aged 50 or older with active or convalescent COVID-19. Input material: peripheral blood. The CDR3 coding sequence is TGTGCCAGCAGCTTGGGGGGACTAGCGGGGTTAGCCTACGAGCAGTACTTC. It is translated as CASSLGGLAGLAYEQYF.